The rows below give T cell receptor beta chains drawn from one sample of a study of blood T cell repertoires in COVID-19. Data came from immunoSEQ multiplex PCR; TCRdb stores just in-frame clones and leaves some out. In the table there are about 250,000 clones, 88% of which are singletons. The sequencing sample was made of PBMCs or T cells enriched from blood (not recorded which). These receptors originate from a woman aged 45 to 65 who had recovered from COVID-19. The CDR3 runs from the conserved cysteine through the conserved F or W. Each record gives: D gene, clone size, V gene, J gene, CDR3 DNA, CDR3 protein. A D gene is named only where the DNA matches it firmly. Part of the rows lack a size; the others show once, few, many or a class for expanded clones.

>.|once|TRBV19|TRBJ2-6
TGTGCCAGTAGTGACACAGGGAAGGGTCGAGCTGGGGCCAACGTCCTGACTTTC
CASSDTGKGRAGANVLTF
>.|.|TRBV11-2|TRBJ1-1
TGTGCCGGGACCACAGGGCAGGGCACTGAAGCTTTCTTT
CAGTTGQGTEAFF
>.|.|TRBV18|TRBJ1-1
TGTGCCAGCTCACCATACGGGTCCGATAAAGCTTTCTTT
CASSPYGSDKAFF
>.|few|TRBV7-6|TRBJ1-1
TGTGCCAGCAGCCGGGACGGACTAGCTGAAGCTTTCTTT
CASSRDGLAEAFF
>TRBD1|.|TRBV4-3|TRBJ2-1
TGCGCCAGCAGCCAAGATCTAACGCTAGGGGGCCGGGTCGATGAGCAGTTCTTC
CASSQDLTLGGRVDEQFF
>.|.|TRBV12-3/TRBV12-4|TRBJ2-1
TGTGCCAGCCGACTGGTTGACAATGAGCAGTTCTTC
CASRLVDNEQFF
>.|.|TRBV4-2|TRBJ1-4
TGTGCCAGCAGCTCCAAGATGTCAGGGATTAATGAAAAACTGTTTTTT
CASSSKMSGINEKLFF
>TRBD2|.|TRBV23-1|TRBJ2-1
TGCGCCAGCAGTCACAAGACTAGCTGCTCTTCGGGATCGCCTGGGAATGAGCAGTTCTTC
CASSHKTSCSSGSPGNEQFF
>TRBD1|few|TRBV19|TRBJ2-7
TGTGCCAGTAGTTTCGGGACAGGGGGCGAGCAGTACTTC
CASSFGTGGEQYF
>TRBD1|.|TRBV7-9|TRBJ1-2
TGTGCCAGCAGACGGGACAGGGCTTCGGATGGCTACACCTTC
CASRRDRASDGYTF
>.|.|TRBV6-5|TRBJ1-5
TGTGCCAGCAGTTCCCAGTACAATCAGCCCCAGCATTTT
CASSSQYNQPQHF
>.|.|TRBV18|TRBJ2-2
TGTGCCAGCTCACCCAAGACGGGGACCGGGGAGCTGTTTTTT
CASSPKTGTGELFF
>.|.|TRBV7-2|TRBJ1-1
TGTGCCAGCAGCCCGACAGACAGGAGGAACACTGAAGCTTTCTTT
CASSPTDRRNTEAFF
>TRBD1|.|TRBV5-1|TRBJ2-2
TGCGCCAGCAGCTTGGTTGCGACAGGGGGCACAAACACCGGGGAGCTGTTTTTT
CASSLVATGGTNTGELFF
>.|once|TRBV15|TRBJ1-1
TGTGCCACCAGCGTAGAACCTCGAACTGAAGCTTTCTTT
CATSVEPRTEAFF
>TRBD1|.|TRBV19|TRBJ1-5
TGTGCCAGTAGGGTGGACAGGGGAAGTAATCAGCCCCAGCATTTT
CASRVDRGSNQPQHF
>TRBD1|.|TRBV3-1/TRBV3-2|TRBJ1-2
TGTGCCAGCAGCCCGATACAGGGGGCGAGAGGCTACACCTTC
CASSPIQGARGYTF
>TRBD2|.|TRBV5-4|TRBJ2-7
TGTGCCAGCAGCTTAAAGCGGGAGCTTGAGTACGAGCAGTACTTC
CASSLKRELEYEQYF
>.|.|TRBV2|TRBJ1-5
TGTGCCAGCAACCTAGAGAGATATAGCAATCAGCCCCAGCATTTT
CASNLERYSNQPQHF
>.|.|TRBV18|TRBJ1-1
TGTGCCAGCTCACCAGGACAGAAGAACACTGAAGCTTTCTTT
CASSPGQKNTEAFF
>TRBD2|.|TRBV30|TRBJ2-5
TGTGCCTGGAGTGTACGGAAGGGACTAGCGGGAGATGAGACCCAGTACTTC
CAWSVRKGLAGDETQYF
>TRBD1|once|TRBV30|TRBJ1-5
TGTGCCTGGAGTGCCGGGACAGGGAGACAGCCCCAGCATTTT
CAWSAGTGRQPQHF
>TRBD1|few|TRBV7-9|TRBJ2-1
TGTGCCAGCAGCTTTTTACAGGGGACCTACAATGAGCAGTTCTTC
CASSFLQGTYNEQFF
>.|once|TRBV28|TRBJ1-4
TGTGCCACCCACAGCGGGGTGGGTGAAAAACTGTTTTTT
CATHSGVGEKLFF
>.|.|TRBV3-1/TRBV3-2|TRBJ1-5
TGTGCCAGCAGCGGGGCGGACAGCAATCAGCCCCAGCATTTT
CASSGADSNQPQHF
>TRBD1|.|TRBV5-4|TRBJ1-1
TGTGCCAGCAGCCTGACAGGGTACAACACTGAAGCTTTCTTT
CASSLTGYNTEAFF
>TRBD1|few|TRBV5-1|TRBJ2-4
TGCGCCAGCAGCTTGGATAGGACAGGGGGCAGGTCCAAAAACATTCAGTACTTC
CASSLDRTGGRSKNIQYF
>.|.|TRBV11-2|TRBJ2-3
TGTGCCACCAAACAGGGAAGGGGCCTAGATACGCAGTATTTT
CATKQGRGLDTQYF
>.|.|TRBV30|TRBJ1-1
TGTGCCTGGAGTTGGCAGGAAAACACTGAAGCTTTCTTT
CAWSWQENTEAFF
>TRBD2|.|TRBV7-3|TRBJ2-1
TGTGCCAGCAGTTCCGGCGGGGGAGGATACAATGAGCAGTTCTTC
CASSSGGGGYNEQFF
>TRBD2|once|TRBV27|TRBJ2-1
TGTGCCAGCAGTTTAGGACTAGCGGCTAATGAGCAGTTCTTC
CASSLGLAANEQFF
>.|.|TRBV10-3|TRBJ1-1
TGTGCCATCAGTGAGGCAGGGAACACTGAAGCTTTCTTT
CAISEAGNTEAFF
>TRBD2|.|TRBV28|TRBJ2-1
TGTGCCAGCAGCCCGCGGGGGGGAGGGGAAATGACCTACAATGAGCAGTTCTTC
CASSPRGGGEMTYNEQFF
>.|.|TRBV4-2|TRBJ1-4
TGTGCCAGCAGCCAAGATCCGACTAATGAAAAACTGTTTTTT
CASSQDPTNEKLFF
>.|.|TRBV28|TRBJ1-1
TGTGCCAGCATCAAAAGTTCAGGGGTGAACACTGAAGCTTTCTTT
CASIKSSGVNTEAFF
>TRBD2|.|TRBV11-2|TRBJ2-1
TGTGCCAGCAGCACCTTGGAGAGCGGGAGACGAGATGAGCAGTTCTTC
CASSTLESGRRDEQFF
>TRBD1|.|TRBV30|TRBJ1-3
TGTGCCTGGAGCCCAGGACAGGGAGTTCGTAACACCATATATTTT
CAWSPGQGVRNTIYF
>.|.|TRBV2|TRBJ2-2
TGTGCCAGTCTACGCGGGAACACCGGGGAGCTGTTTTTT
CASLRGNTGELFF
>.|.|TRBV15|TRBJ2-6
TGTGCCACCAGCAGGAGACAGGCCAGCTCTGGGGCCAACGTCCTGACTTTC
CATSRRQASSGANVLTF
>TRBD1|.|TRBV30|TRBJ1-4
TGTGCCTGGAACCGAGACAGGGGTGAAAAACTGTTTTTT
CAWNRDRGEKLFF
>TRBD2|.|TRBV9|TRBJ2-7
TGTGCCAGCAGCGCGGGGGGGACGGACTCCTACGAGCAGTACTTC
CASSAGGTDSYEQYF
>.|.|TRBV21-1|TRBJ1-6
TGTGCCAGCAGCAAAGAGGAGGGACAGGGCCTGAGCTCCTATAATTCACCCCTCCACTTT
CASSKEEGQGLSSYNSPLHF
>.|.|TRBV19|TRBJ1-1
TGTGCCAGTAGTGAGGATACGAACACTGAAGCTTTCTTT
CASSEDTNTEAFF
>.|.|TRBV5-6|TRBJ2-5
TGTGCCAGCAGCCCTATCACGGACAGAGGCCAAGAGACCCAGTACTTC
CASSPITDRGQETQYF
>.|.|TRBV20-1|TRBJ2-1
TGCAGTGCTGGGGCAGCGCTTGAGCAGTTCTTC
CSAGAALEQFF
>TRBD1|.|TRBV7-9|TRBJ1-4
TGTGCCAGCAGCTTCGGGACAGGGGTTTGGGAAAAACTGTTTTTT
CASSFGTGVWEKLFF
>.|.|TRBV7-9|TRBJ2-5
TGTGCCAGCAGCTCCGACTCGCTCGAGACCCAGTACTTC
CASSSDSLETQYF
>TRBD1|.|TRBV19|TRBJ1-3
TGTGCCAGTAGTGAAGTAGACAGGGGATATGGAAACACCATATATTTT
CASSEVDRGYGNTIYF
>.|.|TRBV7-3|TRBJ2-3
TGTGCCAGCAGCTTAGGCGCAGGGCCAATATCGGATACGCAGTATTTT
CASSLGAGPISDTQYF
>TRBD1|.|TRBV2|TRBJ1-2
TGTGCCAGCAGATCCGGGACAGCGATTAAGTATGGCTACACCTTC
CASRSGTAIKYGYTF
>TRBD1|.|TRBV27|TRBJ1-6
TGTGCCAGCAGTCCCAACAGGAGGGACAGGGGTTCACCCCTCCACTTT
CASSPNRRDRGSPLHF
>TRBD1|.|TRBV29-1|TRBJ1-4
TGCAGCGTTGTAATACAGGGGTATGAAAAACTGTTTTTT
CSVVIQGYEKLFF
>TRBD1|.|TRBV27|TRBJ1-6
TGTGCCAGCAGCCGGGACAGACGAAATTCACCCCTCCACTTT
CASSRDRRNSPLHF
>TRBD1|.|TRBV7-2|TRBJ1-1
TGTGCCAGCAGCTCGTGGACAGGGAACACTGAAGCTTTCTTT
CASSSWTGNTEAFF
>TRBD1|.|TRBV10-1|TRBJ2-1
TGCGCCAGCAGGGGGACAGGGGCGGTGGATGAGCAGTTCTTC
CASRGTGAVDEQFF
>.|.|TRBV4-1|TRBJ1-2
TGCGCCAGCAGCCAAGAAAGGGGGGGCGCCTATGGCTACACCTTC
CASSQERGGAYGYTF
>TRBD2|.|TRBV20-1|TRBJ2-7
TGCAGTGCTAGTTCCAGCGGGAGTGAAGAGCAGTACTTC
CSASSSGSEEQYF